Sequencing of this T cell receptor (beta chain) was carried out in a study of T cells in Graves' hyperthyroidism and ophthalmopathy. Germline lookup yields CDR1 MNHEY and CDR2 SVGAGI. The CDR3 consists of 14 residues. The V and J ends lost 6 bases and 7 bases, in that order; junction bases with no gene match: 7. General study points: Ophthalmopathy, which appeared later, was predicted by the model a median about 6 months before onset. By a 13 V-J model, ophthalmopathy was set apart from stable hyperthyroidism. In the blood, most expanded thyroid clonotypes above 0.001 appeared as well.

Turning to this clonotype: Its antigen remains unidentified.

Patients were excluded for uncontrolled infection, other autoimmune disease, pregnancy or lactation. Amplification of TCR beta CDR3 regions used RNA as the template. First-round RT-PCR with HTBI primers amplified the TCR CDR3 region. MiXCR was run by TCRdb on the multiplex PCR reads, yielding one entry per CDR3 protein. The table includes hundreds of thousands of distinct CDR3 sequences, approximately 13% detected once. The origin of this receptor is a woman in her thirties or forties with Graves' ophthalmopathy. The sequencing input was blood. The genes are TRBV6-5 and TRBJ1-4; 8 bases align to TRBD1. DNA for the CDR3: TGTGCCAGCAGCTACCCAGGGGGCGTTGAAAAACTGTTTTTT. Amino acid sequence: CASSYPGGVEKLFF.